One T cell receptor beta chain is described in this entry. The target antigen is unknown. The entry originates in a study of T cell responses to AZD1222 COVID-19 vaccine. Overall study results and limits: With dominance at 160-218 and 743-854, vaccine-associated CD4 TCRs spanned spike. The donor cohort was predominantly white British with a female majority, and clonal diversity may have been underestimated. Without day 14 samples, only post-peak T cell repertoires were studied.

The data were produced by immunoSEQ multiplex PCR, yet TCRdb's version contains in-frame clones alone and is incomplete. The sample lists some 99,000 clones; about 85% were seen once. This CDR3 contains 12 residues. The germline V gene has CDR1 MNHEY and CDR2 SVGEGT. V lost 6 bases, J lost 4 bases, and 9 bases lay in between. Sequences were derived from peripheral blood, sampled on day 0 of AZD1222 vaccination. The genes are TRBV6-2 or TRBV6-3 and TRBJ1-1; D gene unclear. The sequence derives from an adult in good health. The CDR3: CASSLVGTEAFF. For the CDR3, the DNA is TGTGCCAGCAGCCTTGTAGGCACTGAAGCTTTCTTT.